A selection of T cell receptor beta chains follows, all from one sample in a study of shared clonotypes between healthy human individuals. TCRdb keeps only in-frame clones here, not all; method: immunoSEQ multiplex PCR. Of more than 2,000,000 clones in the sample, more than 85% were seen once. Sequencing was done on a sample of naive CD4+ T cells from PBMCs. These receptors originate from a man aged 18 to 35 in good health. Some clones in this sample may be carry-over from other donors' samples. The CDR3 runs from the conserved cysteine through the conserved F or W.

length	V	CDR3
15	TRBV6-1	CASSDPGTGNTEAFF
15	TRBV6-6	CASSYATGGGETQYF
13	TRBV4-1	CASSLGAQETQYF
14	TRBV7-2	CASSLAIPPDTQYF
17	TRBV4-2	CASSQMTGVQPTDTQYF
15	TRBV7-9	CASSSLTAMTDTQYF
14	TRBV28	CASRSSDSYYGYTF
13	TRBV7-2	CASSLNGPSGQYF
11	TRBV30	CARSRDGEQYF
13	TRBV7-9	CASSLSSWETQYF
16	TRBV5-1	CASTPPLTGTTDTQYF
13	TRBV11-2	CASSTARKETQYF
13	TRBV14	CASSQGNSYEQYF
15	TRBV11-2	CASSMRTSGSNEQFF
16	TRBV13	CASSVRGTGHLYGYTF
14	TRBV10-2	CASSWTGSNTEAFF
14	TRBV7-8	CASSLVAANTEAFF
14	TRBV5-1	CASSLSATEDTQYF